The following is a T cell receptor (beta chain) sequence with its context. The table lists this clone with a count of one. The target of this receptor is not known. No much larger clone exists at a distance of one base, and base qualities are not known. This sample is drawn from a study of blood T cell repertoires in COVID-19 (dated by TCRdb to the early 2020s). Study-wide context: The collaborator samples originated in the United States, Italy and Spain and spanned the acute and convalescent phases of COVID-19. The material from the prospective study consisted of cDNA or gDNA derived from T cells, B-cell-depleted T cells, or PBMCs. Sample metadata almost always included a de-identified subject ID, COVID-19 status, age in years and sex. The samples were drawn from two sources: the first 160 participants of the ongoing ImmuneRACE study, and 1,000 to 1,500 subjects contributed by 6 global collaborators. The repertoires were released in a freely available public database meant as a resource for research on the immune response to SARS-CoV-2. Deeply sampled blood TCRbeta repertoires from subjects exposed to, actively infected with, or recovered from COVID-19 were included in the dataset. Where available, HLA class I and class II types were obtained from metadata supplied by the sample provider rather than from assay-based typing.

The CDR3 runs 15 amino acids, cysteine and phenylalanine included. The DNA shown is the 45-base CDR3, in frame from base 1. V loses 6 bases at its end and J loses 5 bases; junction bases beyond the gene matches: 8. Looking up the germline V gene (reference sequence) yields CDR1 MNHNY and CDR2 SVGAGI. Collaborating institutions collected whole blood in K2EDTA tubes following their own protocols. Collaborator samples were shipped for TCRbeta analysis as frozen whole blood, isolated PBMCs, or DNA extracted from either sample type. TCRbeta CDR3 regions were amplified from genomic DNA by means of the immunoSEQ Assay, a bias-controlled multiplex PCR. On the authors' methods: The number of nucleated cells in each sample was estimated from the amplification of reference gene primers within the assay. Sequence reads were collapsed and filtered to measure the absolute abundance of every unique TCRbeta CDR3 rearrangement. For each sample, productive Simpson clonality was calculated as the square root of Simpson's diversity index across productive rearrangements. TCRdb provides this immuneACCESS table in a form limited to in-frame rearrangements. Some clones are lacking; in checked studies, under half of them reflect an unresolved V gene, and why the rest are absent is not known. Clone size and V and J calls were adopted from that table, with D and trimming inferred from the DNA. In this sample the table shows 90,000 to 120,000 clones, 65% to 75% of which occur a single time. The ten largest clonotypes hold roughly 6% of the sample.

Here is what the overall study found, with its caveats: How much clinical and demographic metadata was included differed by source and by participant, and the metadata was provided uncurated.

Sequenced material: peripheral blood. This receptor was taken from a man aged 80 or over with acute or convalescent COVID-19. Recombination linked TRBV6-6 to TRBJ2-1; TRBD2 matches 9 bases in the middle. The DNA sequence reads TGTGCCAGCAGCGCGGGACTAGCCCCCAACAATGAGCAGTTCTTC. This sequence encodes CASSAGLAPNNEQFF.